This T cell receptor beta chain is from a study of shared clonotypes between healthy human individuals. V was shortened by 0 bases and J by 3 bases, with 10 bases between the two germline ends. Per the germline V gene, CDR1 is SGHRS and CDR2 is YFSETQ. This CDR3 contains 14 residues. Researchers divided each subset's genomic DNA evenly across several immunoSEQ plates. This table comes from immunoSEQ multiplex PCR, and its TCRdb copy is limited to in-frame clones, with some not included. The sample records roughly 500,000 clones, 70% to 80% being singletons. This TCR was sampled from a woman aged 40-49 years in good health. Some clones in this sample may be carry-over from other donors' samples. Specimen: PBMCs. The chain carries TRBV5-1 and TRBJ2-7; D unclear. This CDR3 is CASSLENPDYEQYF. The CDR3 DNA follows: TGCGCCAGCAGCTTGGAGAATCCGGACTACGAGCAGTACTTC. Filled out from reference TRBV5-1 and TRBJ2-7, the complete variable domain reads KAGVTQTPRYLIKTRGQQVTLSCSPISGHRSVSWYQQTPGQGLQFLFEYFSETQRNKGNFPGRFSGRQFSNSRSEMNVSTLELGDSALYLCASSLENPDYEQYFGPGTRLTVT.